This entry lists 10 T cell receptor beta chains sequenced from one sample in a study of T cells in women clearing cervical HPV infection. Profiling relied on immunoSEQ multiplex PCR, and the TCRdb table lists in-frame clones only, not all of them. This specimen shows roughly 36,000 clones; the ten leading clones hold 7.8%. The sequencing input was blood buffy coat. The receptor source for this set is a woman aged 18 to 75 with a cervical HPV16 infection that either progressed to CIN3+ or cleared (not recorded which).

Note on this clone: The read falls 3 residues short of the CDR3 end, and the missing part is taken from the germline J gene. The V call is TRBV7-9, the J call TRBJ2-3; D remains unclear. Germline assignment: CDR1 SEHNR and CDR2 FQNEAQ (reference sequence). The CDR3 consists of 14 residues. The CDR3 loop reads CASSLEAHQETQYF. CDR3 bases read: TGTGCCAGCAGCTTAGAAGCCCACCAAGAGACG.

With respect to this clone: The read ends 3 residues early relative to the CDR3; the germline J gene fills the gap. The chain has TRBV5-1 and TRBJ1-1; TRBD1 might be the D (6 bases). V was trimmed by 0 bases and J by 4 bases, leaving 13 bases between them. The CDR3 covers 15 residues. Germline-derived CDR1 and CDR2 are SGHRS and YFSETQ. The CDR3 bases that were read are TGCGCCAGCAGCTTGGAGGGGGTGCCTACCACTGAA. This codes for CASSLEGVPTTE. The CDR3, in full, reads CASSLEGVPTTEAFF.

On this clone: The read halts 3 residues ahead of the CDR3 end, with the missing end drawn from the germline J gene. J is TRBJ1-1 and V is TRBV5-1, with unresolved D. CDR1 is SGHRS, CDR2 YFSETQ, per germline. The CDR3 has 12 amino acids. Trimming removed 0 bases at V and 5 bases at J, with 5 bases between. The CDR3 sequence is CASSLEGTEAFF. The CDR3 bases that were read are TGCGCCAGCAGCTTGGAAGGGACTGAA. Supplemented by reference TRBV5-1 and TRBJ1-1, the full variable domain reads KAGVTQTPRYLIKTRGQQVTLSCSPISGHRSVSWYQQTPGQGLQFLFEYFSETQRNKGNFPGRFSGRQFSNSRSEMNVSTLELGDSALYLCASSLEGTEAFFGQGTRLTVV.

About this clone itself: The read is 3 residues too short to cover the CDR3 end, so that end is filled in from the germline J gene. This chain joins TRBV7-2 and TRBJ1-4, with D possibly matching TRBD1 (5 bases). This CDR3 is 14 amino acids long. The V end was cut by 1 base, the J end by 10 bases, with 13 bases between. Germline V gene lookup returns CDR1 SGHTA and CDR2 FQGNSA. CDR3 DNA (partial): TGTGCCAGCAGCTTAGTCGACAGTAGGGGAAAA. Its protein product is CASSLVDSRGK. In full, the CDR3 reads CASSLVDSRGKLFF.

Comment on this clone: The read comes to an end 3 residues before the CDR3 does, leaving the germline J gene to fill in the end. The chain has TRBV2 and TRBJ2-2; D perhaps matches TRBD2 (7 bases). Trimming removed 5 bases from V and 1 base from J, with 11 bases in between. The CDR3 contains 15 residues. CDR1 is SNHLY and CDR2 is FYNNEI in the germline V gene. The part of the CDR3 DNA that was read is TGTGCCAGCAGTCGGCGGGGGCTGAACACCGGGGAG. The encoded protein is CASSRRGLNTGE. In full, the CDR3 is CASSRRGLNTGELFF.

With respect to this clone: The CDR3 is cut off 3 residues early in the read; its end comes from the germline J gene. The chain carries TRBV20-1 and TRBJ2-7; D is perhaps TRBD1 (5 bases). V lost 1 base and J lost 0, with 10 bases in between. Germline V gene lookup returns CDR1 DFQATT and CDR2 SNEGSKA (reference sequence). This CDR3 spans 14 amino acids. CDR3 bases read: TGCAGTGCTAGAGTCAGGGAAGCCTCCTACGAG. Its protein is CSARVREASYE. The whole CDR3 sequence reads CSARVREASYEQYF.

About this clone itself: The read falls 3 residues short of the CDR3 end, and the missing part is taken from the germline J gene. The chain has TRBV2 and TRBJ2-5; 13 positions match TRBD2. The CDR3 spans 15 residues. CDR1 and CDR2 (germline): SNHLY, FYNNEI. V was clipped by 7 bases and J by 5 bases; unmatched bases: 7. The CDR3 loop reads CASTGTSGMWETQYF. CDR3 DNA, as far as it was read: TGTGCCAGCACCGGGACTAGCGGGATGTGGGAGACC.

Remarks on this clone: The read finishes 3 residues shy of the CDR3 end, and the germline J gene is used to complete it. This chain uses TRBV5-4 with TRBJ2-2, with 7 positions matching TRBD2. The CDR3 covers 15 residues. Germline CDR1 is SGHNT and CDR2 is YYREEE (reference sequence). The junction had 3 bases not matched to a gene; V was cut back by 1 base and J by 3 bases. The CDR3 is CASSLPGLYTGELFF. CDR3 DNA, as far as it was read: TGTGCCAGCAGCTTGCCGGGACTATACACCGGGGAG. The full variable domain, its missing parts supplied by reference TRBV5-4 and TRBJ2-2, is ETGVTQSPTHLIKTRGQQVTLRCSSQSGHNTVSWYQQALGQGPQFIFQYYREEENGRGNFPPRFSGLQFPNYSSELNVNALELDDSALYLCASSLPGLYTGELFFGEGSRLTVL.

In the case of this clone: The CDR3 goes on 3 residues after the read ends, and that part is filled in from the germline J gene. The chain combines TRBV7-9 with TRBJ1-2; possible D gene TRBD1, 5 bases. The CDR3 is made up of 15 amino acids. The V gene's germline CDR1 is SEHNR and CDR2 FQNEAQ (reference sequence). CDR3 sequence reads: CASEFIAGRSYDYTF. CDR3 DNA (partial): TGTGCCAGCGAATTCATAGCGGGGCGTTCCTACGAC.

As for this clone: The read ends 3 residues shy of where the CDR3 ends; the end is completed using the germline J gene. The genes are TRBV20-1 and TRBJ1-6, with TRBD1 matching over 9 bases. V trimming: 0 bases; J trimming: 7 bases; junction bases outside the gene matches: 13. Germline-derived CDR1 and CDR2 are DFQATT and SNEGSKA (reference sequence). This CDR3 comprises 18 residues. This chain's CDR3 is CSARDDRGGRSLNSPLHF. The sequenced part of the CDR3 DNA is TGCAGTGCTAGAGACGACAGGGGGGGAAGGAGCCTAAATTCACCC.